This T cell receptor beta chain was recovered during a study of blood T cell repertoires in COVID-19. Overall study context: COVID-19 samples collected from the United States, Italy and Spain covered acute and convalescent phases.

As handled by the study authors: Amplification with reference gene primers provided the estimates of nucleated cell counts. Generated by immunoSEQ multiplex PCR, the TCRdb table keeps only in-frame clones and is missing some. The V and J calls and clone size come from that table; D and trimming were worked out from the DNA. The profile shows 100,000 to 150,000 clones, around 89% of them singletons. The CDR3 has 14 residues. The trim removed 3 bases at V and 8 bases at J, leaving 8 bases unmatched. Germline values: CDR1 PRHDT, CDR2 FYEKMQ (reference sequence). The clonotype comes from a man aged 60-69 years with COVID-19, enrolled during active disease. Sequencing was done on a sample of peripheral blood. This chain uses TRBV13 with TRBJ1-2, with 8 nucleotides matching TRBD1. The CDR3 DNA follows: TGTGCCAGCAGCTTTAACAGGGGGGCGGGAGGCTACACCTTC. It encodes CASSFNRGAGGYTF.